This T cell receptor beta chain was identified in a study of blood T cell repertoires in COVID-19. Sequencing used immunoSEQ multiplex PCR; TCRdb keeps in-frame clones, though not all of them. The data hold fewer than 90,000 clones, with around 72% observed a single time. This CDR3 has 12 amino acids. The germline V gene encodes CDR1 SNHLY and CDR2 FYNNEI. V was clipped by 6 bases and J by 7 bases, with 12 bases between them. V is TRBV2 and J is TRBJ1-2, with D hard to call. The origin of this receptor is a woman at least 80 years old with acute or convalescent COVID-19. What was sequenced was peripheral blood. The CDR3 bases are TGTGCCAGCAGAGACTTCCTTAGTGGCTACACCTTC. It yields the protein CASRDFLSGYTF.